The 30 T cell receptor beta chains given below trace back to one sample, sequenced in a study of tumor-infiltrating lymphocytes in localized non-small cell lung cancer. Measured with immunoSEQ multiplex PCR; TCRdb has only the in-frame clones, and not every one. The sample records about 13,000 clones, about 63% being singletons. The sequenced material came from lung tumor tissue. The source is a human donor with non-small cell lung cancer.

The chain employs TRBV18 and TRBJ1-1, with D hard to call. V was shortened by 2 bases and J by 5 bases, with 15 bases between the two germline ends. CDR1 KGHSH and CDR2 LQKENI come from the germline V gene. This CDR3 is 15 amino acids long. The CDR3 protein is CASSPEGSGRTEAFF. The CDR3 DNA is TGTGCCAGCTCACCAGAAGGGAGCGGGAGGACTGAAGCTTTCTTT.

This rearrangement joins TRBV4-1 to TRBJ1-2, with no clear D. The CDR3 has 15 residues. Germline CDR1 and CDR2: MGHRA and YSYEKL. V lost 4 bases, J lost 7 bases, and 19 bases lay in between. The CDR3 loop is CASSLDVSGSGGYTF. The CDR3 nucleotides read TGCGCCAGCAGCCTAGATGTATCGGGGTCGGGTGGCTACACCTTC.

The chain uses TRBV6-5 and TRBJ1-2; tentatively, D is TRBD1 (6 bases). Germline V lookup: CDR1 MNHEY, CDR2 SVGAGI. V lost 8 bases and J lost 4, with 20 bases in between. The length of the CDR3 is 15 residues. In DNA, the CDR3 is TGTGCCAGCTCTACGGGCGGGGGCGCCCCCTATGGCTACACCTTC. Encoded protein: CASSTGGGAPYGYTF.

The chain recombines TRBV10-3 with TRBJ2-1; D might be TRBD1 (5 bases). Germline values: CDR1 ENHRY, CDR2 SYGVKD. This CDR3 has 12 amino acids. Trimming pared 7 bases from V and 4 bases from J, leaving 8 bases between. Here the CDR3 reads CAIIDSYNEQFF. The CDR3 DNA reads as TGTGCCATCATCGACAGTTACAATGAGCAGTTCTTC.

This rearrangement joins TRBV11-1 to TRBJ2-3, with TRBD1 as a possible D gene (5 bases). Deletions cut 0 bases from V and 1 base from J, with 5 bases between. Germline V gives CDR1 SGHAT, CDR2 FQDESV (reference sequence). This CDR3 has 14 amino acids. This chain's CDR3 is CASSLATGTDTQYF. The CDR3, as DNA: TGTGCCAGCAGCTTAGCGACAGGCACAGATACGCAGTATTTT.

The chain employs TRBV30 and TRBJ2-3; D uncertain. V was pared by 0 bases and J by 0 bases, with 4 bases between. This CDR3 is built from 13 residues. Germline V gives CDR1 GTSNPN, CDR2 SVGIG (reference sequence). The CDR3 nucleotides are TGTGCCTGGAGTGTCAAGAGCACAGATACGCAGTATTTT. It encodes CAWSVKSTDTQYF.

This sequence joins TRBV11-1 and TRBJ1-3; D not certain. Looked up from germline, CDR1 is SGHAT and CDR2 is FQDESV (reference sequence). The V gene lost 4 bases and the J gene lost 4 bases, with 5 bases spanning the gap. There are 12 residues in the CDR3. The CDR3 region has the DNA TGTGCCAGCAGCTCGCAAGGAAACACCATATATTTT. This encodes CASSSQGNTIYF.

This clone was recorded a few times. The V gene is TRBV7-9, the J gene TRBJ2-3; the D is unclear. Trimming cost V 2 bases and J 2 bases, with 8 bases left between them. This CDR3 comprises 14 residues. Germline V CDR1 and CDR2: SEHNR, FQNEAQ (reference sequence). The CDR3 nucleotides read TGTGCCAGCAGCTTAATGGCCCACACAGATACGCAGTATTTT. Its translation: CASSLMAHTDTQYF.

This clone was seen more than once but under ten times. The V gene is TRBV6-1, the J gene TRBJ1-2; no definite D call. V lost 4 bases and J lost 0, with 12 bases in between. This CDR3 region has 15 residues. Germline CDR1 is MNHNS and CDR2 is SASEGT. The CDR3 DNA reads TGTGCCAGCAGTGTAACAGCCGAAGCTAACTATGGCTACACCTTC. It translates to CASSVTAEANYGYTF.

This clone was observed a handful of times. The chain uses TRBV15 and TRBJ1-5, with D maybe TRBD1 (6 bases). Germline assignment: CDR1 LNHNV and CDR2 YYDKDF (reference sequence). The CDR3 runs 19 residues. V lost 3 bases and J 0 bases, leaving 21 bases between the germline ends. The CDR3 DNA reads as TGTGCCACCAGCAGCTCAGGACAGCCTACCAAGGTTAGCAATCAGCCCCAGCATTTT. Translated: CATSSSGQPTKVSNQPQHF.

Note on this clone: At one boundary the junction diverges from the germline segment, which might be a read error. V gene TRBV5-5 combines with J gene TRBJ2-2, with TRBD1 identical over 7 bases. Per germline, CDR1 SGHKS and CDR2 YYEKEE (reference sequence). This CDR3 comprises 15 residues. The DNA of the CDR3 is TGTGCCAGCAGTTTGGGACAGTTAGTTTCCGGGGAGCTGTTTTTT. Translation: CASSLGQLVSGELFF.

The gene calls are TRBV4-1 and TRBJ1-4; 9 positions match TRBD1. The CDR3 loop spans 22 amino acids. Germline V gene lookup returns CDR1 MGHRA and CDR2 YSYEKL. J lost 2 bases, V lost 5 bases, and 24 bases had no gene match. CDR3 bases: TGCGCCAGCAGCACCGGTTCCTTTATACAGGGGGCTTTTCGCGCGACTAATGAAAAACTGTTTTTT. Encoded protein: CASSTGSFIQGAFRATNEKLFF.

This clone was counted between two and nine times. The genes are TRBV6-5 and TRBJ1-1; D perhaps matches TRBD1 (5 bases). This CDR3 is built from 16 residues. CDR1 and CDR2 from the germline V gene are MNHEY and SVGAGI. V was trimmed by 0 bases and J by 3 bases, leaving 14 bases between them. The DNA for the CDR3 is TGTGCCAGCAGTTACTCGACAGTCAGGAGGGACACTGAAGCTTTCTTT. It codes for CASSYSTVRRDTEAFF.

As for this clone: The sample holds other DNA sequences that translate to the same CDR3. The chain recombines TRBV4-3 with TRBJ2-7; 10 bases match TRBD1. The CDR3 covers 15 residues. The V and J ends lost 3 bases and 4 bases, in that order; junction bases with no gene match: 6. Germline assignment: CDR1 LGHNA and CDR2 YSLEER. CDR3 residues: CASSHSGTGEYEQYF. CDR3 sequence (DNA): TGCGCCAGCAGCCACTCCGGGACAGGGGAATACGAGCAGTACTTC.

The rearrangement joins TRBV29-1 to TRBJ1-1; tentative D call: TRBD1 (5 bases). V gave up 7 bases and J gave up 0 bases, with 12 bases separating them. Germline lookup yields CDR1 SQVTM and CDR2 ANQGSEA. The CDR3 covers 13 residues. The CDR3 loop is CSAVQDLNTEAFF. For the CDR3, the DNA is TGCAGCGCTGTACAGGATCTGAACACTGAAGCTTTCTTT. Full variable domain (outside the CDR3, taken from reference TRBV29-1 and TRBJ1-1): SAVISQKPSRDICQRGTSLTIQCQVDSQVTMMFWYRQQPGQSLTLIATANQGSEATYESGFVIDKFPISRPNLTFSTLTVSNMSPEDSSIYLCSAVQDLNTEAFFGQGTRLTVV.

The chain combines TRBV29-1 with TRBJ1-1; 7 bases line up with TRBD1. The germline V gene encodes CDR1 SQVTM and CDR2 ANQGSEA. With 7 bases clipped from V and 4 bases from J, the junction kept 9 bases outside the gene matches. The CDR3 spans 13 residues. The CDR3 spells CSAVTGLVTEAFF. The CDR3 DNA is TGCAGCGCCGTGACAGGGTTGGTCACTGAAGCTTTCTTT.

As regards this clone: The sample contains more than one DNA sequence encoding this CDR3. This chain connects TRBV7-8 to TRBJ2-3; D uncertain. Germline V gene lookup returns CDR1 SGHVS and CDR2 FQNEAQ. CDR3 length equals 15 residues. V was pared by 1 base and J by 0 bases, with 8 bases between. CDR3 residues: CASSLGQPSTDTQYF. The CDR3 nucleotides are TGTGCCAGCAGCTTAGGGCAGCCTAGCACAGATACGCAGTATTTT.

The chain combines TRBV6-1 with TRBJ1-1; possibly TRBD1 for D (5 bases). The CDR3 runs 15 residues. Per germline, CDR1 MNHNS and CDR2 SASEGT. Trimming took 2 bases from V and 2 from J, leaving 12 bases between them. The DNA of the CDR3 is TGTGCCAGCAGTGAACCCCCAGGGCATAACACTGAAGCTTTCTTT. Its translation: CASSEPPGHNTEAFF.

The rearrangement links TRBV9 to TRBJ1-2; no definite D call. Germline V CDR1 and CDR2: SGDLS, YYNGEE. Trimming took 0 bases from V and 5 from J, leaving 8 bases between them. This CDR3 spans 13 amino acids. The CDR3 sequence is CASSVVPGYGYTF. The CDR3 region has the DNA TGTGCCAGCAGCGTAGTCCCGGGGTATGGCTACACCTTC.

This sequence joins TRBV10-3 and TRBJ1-1; the D gene is possibly TRBD1 (5 bases). The V and J ends lost 4 bases and 6 bases respectively, with 12 bases between them. The length of the CDR3 is 13 residues. Germline V lookup: CDR1 ENHRY, CDR2 SYGVKD. The CDR3 protein is CAISAGNSAEAFF. As DNA, the CDR3 is TGTGCCATCAGTGCAGGGAATAGCGCTGAAGCTTTCTTT.

This clone was found a few times. The gene calls are TRBV19 and TRBJ2-1; D is uncertain. V was shortened by 1 base and J by 4 bases, with 5 bases between the two germline ends. The CDR3 is 13 amino acids. Germline assignment: CDR1 LNHDA and CDR2 SQIVND (reference sequence). The DNA of the CDR3 is TGTGCCAGTAGTATAGCCCCTTACAATGAGCAGTTCTTC. Its translation is CASSIAPYNEQFF.

This clone was counted only a few times. The V and J genes are TRBV30 and TRBJ2-1; 8 nucleotides agree with TRBD2. CDR3 length: 16 amino acids. The germline V gene has CDR1 GTSNPN and CDR2 SVGIG (reference sequence). Germline trimming cut 3 bases from V and 6 bases from J; bases unmatched to any gene: 13. The CDR3 bases are TGTGCCTGGAGCCATCACCGGAGTAGCGGGACCAATGAGCAGTTCTTC. This codes for CAWSHHRSSGTNEQFF.

The genes are TRBV5-1 and TRBJ1-1, with D unresolved. V was shortened by 0 bases and J by 10 bases, with 7 bases between the two germline ends. Germline values: CDR1 SGHRS, CDR2 YFSETQ. The CDR3 length is 11 residues. The CDR3: CASSLEGPAFF. CDR3 DNA sequence: TGCGCCAGCAGCTTGGAGGGCCCAGCTTTCTTT.

This clone occurred a few times. The chain carries TRBV5-1 and TRBJ1-4, with 7 bases identical to TRBD1. V lost 4 bases and J lost 3; bases outside the gene matches: 3. The germline CDR1 and CDR2 sequences are SGHRS and YFSETQ. This CDR3 is 14 amino acids long. The CDR3 nucleotides read TGCGCCAGCAGCGGTGGGACAGCTAATGAAAAACTGTTTTTT. Protein: CASSGGTANEKLFF.

The chain links TRBV6-5 to TRBJ1-3, with TRBD1 matching over 8 bases. The ends lost 2 bases at V and 9 bases at J; junction bases unmatched: 6. This CDR3 is built from 14 residues. Germline CDR1 MNHEY, CDR2 SVGAGI. CDR3 loop: CASSYGEGTGTIYF. CDR3 nucleotide sequence: TGTGCCAGCAGTTACGGGGAGGGGACAGGCACCATATATTTT.

The rearrangement links TRBV7-2 to TRBJ2-7; D may correspond to TRBD1 or TRBD2 (5 bases each). This CDR3 contains 15 residues. V was cut by 5 bases and J by 3 bases, with 17 bases left in between. Per the germline V gene, CDR1 is SGHTA and CDR2 is FQGNSA. CDR3 in amino acids: CASSLSGGLGYEQYF. In nucleotides, the CDR3 is TGTGCCAGCAGCCTCTCTGGGGGTCTGGGCTACGAGCAGTACTTC.

The V call is TRBV5-8, the J call TRBJ2-1; D ambiguous. V shed 0 bases and J shed 10 bases, with 8 bases lying between them. The CDR3 sequence is 12 residues long. CDR1 is SGHTS and CDR2 is YDEGEE in the germline V gene. The DNA of the CDR3 is TGTGCCAGCAGCTTGGCGGGCGGCGAGCAGTTCTTC. Translating it yields CASSLAGGEQFF.

The rearrangement uses TRBV29-1 and TRBJ2-7; a possible D gene is TRBD2 (7 bases). CDR1 and CDR2 from the germline V gene are SQVTM and ANQGSEA. V lost 7 bases to trimming and J lost 3 bases, with 16 bases between them. This CDR3 is 13 amino acids long. The CDR3 sequence: CSATGGHNYEQYF. In DNA, the CDR3 is TGCAGCGCTACGGGGGGACACAACTACGAGCAGTACTTC.

The CDR3 sequence: CARGTVDSGNTIYF. CDR3 DNA sequence: TGTGCCAGAGGGACAGTTGACTCTGGAAACACCATATATTTT. The chain links TRBV2 to TRBJ1-3; TRBD1 matches 7 bases. This CDR3 region has 14 residues. J was trimmed by 0 bases and V by 9 bases; bases with no gene match: 5. Germline CDR1 and CDR2: SNHLY and FYNNEI. The full variable domain, its missing parts supplied by reference TRBV2 and TRBJ1-3, is EPEVTQTPSHQVTQMGQEVILRCVPISNHLYFYWYRQILGQKVEFLVSFYNNEISEKSEIFDDQFSVERPDGSNFTLKIRSTKLEDSAMYFCARGTVDSGNTIYFGEGSWLTVV.

The V gene is TRBV7-2, the J gene TRBJ1-5; D gene unclear. V lost 4 bases and J 0 bases, leaving 10 bases between the germline ends. CDR3 length: 15 residues. Germline V CDR1 and CDR2: SGHTA, FQGNSA. The CDR3 bases are TGTGCCAGCAGCTCGGACGTTTATAGCAATCAGCCCCAGCATTTT. Amino acids: CASSSDVYSNQPQHF.